The clone carrying this T cell receptor beta chain was counted ten times or more. This specimen comes from a study of regulatory T cells in long-lasting Graves disease. The time point was: persistent/refractory GD, antithyroid drugs over 5 years with positive TRAb. There was RNA extracted from PBMCs, and the TCR library was made from it. Building of the TCR beta libraries involved iRepertoire HTBI primers and Arm-PCR of CDR3 regions. TCRdb recomputed calls from the multiplex PCR reads with MiXCR, one row per CDR3 protein. Among about 460,000 distinct CDR3 sequences, about 20% were seen once, and the ten largest hold approximately 14%. This CDR3 has 14 amino acids. CDR1 is MDHEN and CDR2 is SYDVKM in the germline V gene. With 7 bases removed from V and 6 bases from J, the gap between germline ends came to 19 bases.

The sequenced sample was peripheral blood mononuclear cells (PBMCs), obtained when the disease was refractory, from a patient treated with antithyroid drugs. The sequence was collected from a female donor with Graves disease. This sequence joins TRBV28 and TRBJ2-7; no reliable D call. CDR3 nucleotide sequence: TGTGCCAGCACCCCAGCGTCCTCCCGCCTCGAGCAGTACTTC. Translated, it gives CASTPASSRLEQYF. Supplemented by reference TRBV28 and TRBJ2-7, the full variable domain reads DVKVTQSSRYLVKRTGEKVFLECVQDMDHENMFWYRQDPGLGLRLIYFSYDVKMKEKGDIPEGYSVSREKKERFSLILESASTNQTSMYLCASTPASSRLEQYFGPGTRLTVT.